Below, 11 T cell receptor beta chains from the same sample are listed, as sequenced in a study of blood T cell repertoires in COVID-19. TCRdb's table, derived via immunoSEQ multiplex PCR, lists solely in-frame clones and lacks some. The profile shows 250,000 to 300,000 clones, 91% of them singletons. The specimen was peripheral blood. The receptors originated from a woman aged 30 to 39 with COVID-19, enrolled during active disease.

This sequence joins TRBV29-1 and TRBJ1-1; TRBD1 matches 9 bases. The CDR3 spans 12 residues. The germline CDR1 and CDR2 sequences are SQVTM and ANQGSEA. J lost 3 bases, V lost 6 bases, and 2 bases had no gene match. The CDR3 is CSVNRGHTEAFF. CDR3 in DNA: TGCAGCGTCAACAGGGGGCACACTGAAGCTTTCTTT.

CDR3 nucleotide sequence: TGTGCCAGCAGCTCTCGGACAGGCCACAATGAGCAGTTCTTC. Translation gives CASSSRTGHNEQFF. The V and J genes are TRBV7-9 and TRBJ2-1, with TRBD1 matching over 7 bases. Germline CDR1 SEHNR, CDR2 FQNEAQ (reference sequence). This CDR3 has 14 residues. With 4 bases clipped from V and 5 bases from J, the junction kept 5 bases outside the gene matches.

The CDR3 region has the DNA TGCAGCTGCTCGCGGACAGGGGAAACCGGGGAGCTGTTTTTT. Translation gives CSCSRTGETGELFF. This sequence joins TRBV29-1 and TRBJ2-2; 9 bases line up with TRBD1. Germline lookup yields CDR1 SQVTM and CDR2 ANQGSEA. With 8 bases clipped from V and 5 bases from J, the junction kept 9 bases outside the gene matches. The CDR3 extends over 14 amino acids.

J is TRBJ2-1 and V is TRBV7-3; D might be TRBD2 (5 bases). V was shortened by 0 bases and J by 8 bases, with 17 bases between the two germline ends. This CDR3 is built from 16 residues. The germline V gene encodes CDR1 SGHTA and CDR2 FQGTGA. In DNA form, the CDR3 reads TGTGCCAGCAGCTTAACGTTAGCGCTAGCCGGGGATGAGCAGTTCTTC. As protein: CASSLTLALAGDEQFF.

The count of this clone is one. This sequence joins TRBV19 and TRBJ1-5, with a possible D match to TRBD1 (6 bases). Trimming removed 7 bases at V and 3 bases at J, with 16 bases between. Germline V CDR1 and CDR2: LNHDA, SQIVND (reference sequence). The CDR3 is made up of 15 amino acids. The CDR3 DNA is TGTGCCAGTACTCAGACAGGATTCATCAATCAGCCCCAGCATTTT. The encoded protein is CASTQTGFINQPQHF.

V gene TRBV3-1 (or the pseudogene TRBV3-2) combines with J gene TRBJ2-7; TRBD2 agrees at 9 bases. The CDR3 consists of 14 residues. After removal of 1 base from V and 5 bases from J, the junction contained 3 bases not matched to a gene. The germline gives CDR1 LGHDT, CDR2 YNNKEL (reference sequence). The CDR3 region is CASSQGTSVHEQYF. The CDR3 nucleotides read TGTGCCAGCAGCCAAGGGACTAGCGTGCACGAGCAGTACTTC.

This clone was seen once. The chain recombines TRBV11-2 with TRBJ2-5; possible D gene TRBD2, 7 bases. Germline V gives CDR1 SGHAT, CDR2 FQNNGV. The CDR3 consists of 14 residues. Trimming cost V 7 bases and J 3 bases, with 15 bases left between them. The CDR3 coding sequence is TGTGCCAGCACCATAGGGGGGACTAAAGAGACCCAGTACTTC. It specifies CASTIGGTKETQYF.

This sequence joins TRBV12-3 or TRBV12-4 and TRBJ2-5, with D perhaps matching TRBD2 (5 bases). V was clipped by 3 bases and J by 5 bases, with 10 bases between them. The CDR3 sequence is 13 residues long. The CDR3 loop reads CASSFASRETQYF. Here the CDR3 DNA reads TGTGCCAGCAGTTTTGCTAGCCGGGAGACCCAGTACTTC.

This clone appeared a single time. The rearrangement uses TRBV29-1 and TRBJ2-1; 8 bases align to TRBD1. The germline V gene has CDR1 SQVTM and CDR2 ANQGSEA. The trim removed 0 bases at V and 3 bases at J, leaving 7 bases unmatched. The CDR3 totals 16 residues. CDR3 nucleotides: TGCAGCGTTGAAGACGAAAGCAGGGGGCACTACAATGAGCAGTTCTTC. Protein: CSVEDESRGHYNEQFF.

V gene TRBV27 combines with J gene TRBJ2-5, with TRBD2 matching 13 bases. The CDR3 runs 16 residues. Germline trimming cut 5 bases from V and 5 bases from J; bases unmatched to any gene: 8. Looked up from germline, CDR1 is MNHEY and CDR2 is SMNVEV (reference sequence). The CDR3 sequence: CASSRRTSGSDETQYF. The CDR3 coding sequence is TGTGCCAGCAGTAGGAGGACTAGCGGGAGCGATGAGACCCAGTACTTC.

V is TRBV6-4 and J is TRBJ1-1; 11 bases are a match to TRBD1. The CDR3 extends over 15 amino acids. V gave up 6 bases and J gave up 5 bases; unmatched junction bases: 8. The germline CDR1 and CDR2 sequences are MRHNA and SNTAGT. CDR3 amino acids: CASSEFGQGATEAFF. In DNA, the CDR3 is TGTGCCAGCAGCGAATTCGGACAGGGGGCTACTGAAGCTTTCTTT.